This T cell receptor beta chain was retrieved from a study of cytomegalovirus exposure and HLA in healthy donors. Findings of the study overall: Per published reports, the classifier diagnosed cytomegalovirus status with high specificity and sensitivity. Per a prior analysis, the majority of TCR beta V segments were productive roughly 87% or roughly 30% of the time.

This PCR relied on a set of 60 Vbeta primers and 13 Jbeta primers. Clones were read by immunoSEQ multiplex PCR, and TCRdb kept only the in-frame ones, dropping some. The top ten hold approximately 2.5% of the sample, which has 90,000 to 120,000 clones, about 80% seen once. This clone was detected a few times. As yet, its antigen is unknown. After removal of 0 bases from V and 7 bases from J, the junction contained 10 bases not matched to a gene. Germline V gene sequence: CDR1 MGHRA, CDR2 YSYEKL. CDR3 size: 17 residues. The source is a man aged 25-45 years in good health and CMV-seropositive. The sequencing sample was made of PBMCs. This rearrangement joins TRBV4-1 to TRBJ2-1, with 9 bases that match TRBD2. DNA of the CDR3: TGCGCCAGCAGCCAAGAAGGGACTAGCAAGGAGAGGAATGAGCAGTTCTTC. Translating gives CASSQEGTSKERNEQFF.